The T cell receptor (beta chain) described here comes from a study of T cells in Graves' hyperthyroidism and ophthalmopathy. Study-wide results and limits: Model output signaled ophthalmopathy a median 6.5 months ahead of onset.

This clonotype was counted ten times or more. Antigen: not known. RNA transcripts gave rise to amplified TCR beta CDR3 regions. A first-round RT-PCR of the TCR CDR3 used the HTBI primer set. Using its own MiXCR run on the multiplex PCR reads, TCRdb lists one record per CDR3 protein. The sample includes under 750,000 distinct CDR3 sequences, around a sixth seen only once; the top ten take approximately 15%. The PBMCs were sourced from fresh peripheral blood (about 10 ml). The sequencing input was blood. The receptor was isolated from a woman aged 45-60 years with Graves' hyperthyroidism that later progressed to Graves' ophthalmopathy.

The CDR3 nucleotides are TGTGCCAGCAGGTTTAGGATGGGACAAGAAATCTCTGGGGCCAACGTCCTGACTTTC. Its translation: CASRFRMGQEISGANVLTF. The chain recombines TRBV12-3 or TRBV12-4 with TRBJ2-6; perhaps TRBD1 as D (6 bases). The CDR3 has 19 amino acids. V was shortened by 6 bases and J by 0 bases, with 21 bases between the two germline ends.